This T cell receptor (beta chain) emerged from a study of CD8 T cells in ankylosing spondylitis. The study's findings and limits: Both synovial fluid and blood in reactive arthritis had previously been reported to carry some motif variants.

The authors made TCR beta libraries by quantitative 5'-RACE with molecular barcodes. Using its own MiXCR run on the 5' RACE reads, TCRdb lists one record per CDR3 protein. The data show about 92,000 distinct CDR3 sequences, 7.5% to 9% seen once. Comments on this clonotype: The antigen is not known.

Source material: blood, either unsorted or a sorted T cell fraction (not recorded which). This sequence originates from a male donor with ankylosing spondylitis or in good health (not recorded which).

CDR3 protein: CASSRAGTGLYEQYF. The CDR3 nucleotides are TGTGCCAGCAGTAGAGCCGGGACAGGGCTCTACGAGCAGTACTTC. This chain links TRBV12-3 or TRBV12-4 with TRBJ2-7, with 9 positions matching TRBD1. The CDR3 consists of 15 residues. V lost 5 bases to trimming and J lost 3 bases; unmatched junction nucleotides: 8.